One sample yielded the 25 T cell receptor beta chains listed below, sequenced in a study of CD8+ T cells in alopecia areata. Investigators isolated RNA and reverse transcribed it into cDNA to act as the sequencing template. Clones were read by immunoSEQ multiplex PCR, and TCRdb kept only the in-frame ones, dropping some. The sample carries around 97,000 clones, 45% to 60% recorded once. The specimen was CD4+ T cells sorted from blood. These receptors all stem from a human donor in good health.

This clone has only a few counts. The rearrangement links TRBV7-2 to TRBJ1-1; tentatively, D is TRBD1 (5 bases). Trimming pared 3 bases from V and 0 bases from J, leaving 8 bases between. The CDR3 length is 14 residues. Per germline, CDR1 SGHTA and CDR2 FQGNSA. The CDR3 is CASSFRQLNTEAFF. The CDR3 DNA follows: TGTGCCAGCAGCTTTCGACAGCTGAACACTGAAGCTTTCTTT.

This chain links TRBV30 with TRBJ1-6; D ambiguous. Germline V gene data show CDR1 as GTSNPN and CDR2 as SVGIG (reference sequence). The length of the CDR3 is 13 residues. V dropped 3 bases and J dropped 7 bases, with 10 bases sitting between them. The CDR3 is CAWRDGSNSPLHF. CDR3 sequence (DNA): TGTGCCTGGAGGGATGGGAGCAATTCACCCCTCCACTTT.

The chain is built from TRBV7-2 and TRBJ1-6; D unresolved. CDR3 size: 15 residues. V shed 3 bases and J shed 7 bases, with 13 bases lying between them. Per the germline V gene, CDR1 is SGHTA and CDR2 is FQGNSA. CDR3 coding DNA: TGTGCCAGCAGCTTTCAAACCGGCGCAAATTCACCCCTCCACTTT. As protein: CASSFQTGANSPLHF.

This chain links TRBV29-1 with TRBJ2-3, with D uncertain. V lost 6 bases to trimming and J lost 0 bases, with 19 bases between them. This CDR3 comprises 16 residues. CDR1 is SQVTM and CDR2 is ANQGSEA in the germline V gene. In DNA, the CDR3 is TGCAGCGTGAGCCCCAGGTCGGTGGCAAGCACAGATACGCAGTATTTT. It specifies CSVSPRSVASTDTQYF.

This chain links TRBV2 with TRBJ1-1; D might be TRBD1 (5 bases). The germline V and J ends were trimmed by 4 bases and 8 bases, with 14 bases remaining between them. CDR1 is SNHLY and CDR2 is FYNNEI in the germline V gene. The CDR3 sequence is 13 residues long. The CDR3 loop is CASSVQGQTEAFF. CDR3 DNA: TGTGCCAGCAGTGTCCAGGGCCAAACCGAAGCTTTCTTT.

This clone was seen repeatedly, ten times or more. This rearrangement joins TRBV4-2 to TRBJ2-2; D uncertain. Germline assignment: CDR1 LGHNA and CDR2 YNFKEQ. V was clipped by 1 base and J by 5 bases, with 5 bases between them. The CDR3 consists of 13 residues. The CDR3 nucleotides read TGTGCCAGCAGCCAAGCCAGTACCGGGGAGCTGTTTTTT. Protein: CASSQASTGELFF.

This clone was seen a few times. The chain couples TRBV6-6 to TRBJ1-4; 9 nucleotides line up with TRBD1. The CDR3 is 16 residues long. The junction had 9 bases not matched to a gene; V was cut back by 2 bases and J by 8 bases. Looked up from germline, CDR1 is MNHNY and CDR2 is SVGAGI (reference sequence). The CDR3 sequence is CASSYGRTGVGEKLFF. Here the CDR3 DNA reads TGTGCCAGCAGTTACGGCCGGACAGGGGTCGGGGAAAAACTGTTTTTT.

The V call is TRBV5-6, the J call TRBJ1-6, with 7 bases matching TRBD1. V lost 4 bases, J lost 6 bases, and 7 bases stayed unmatched. The length of the CDR3 is 15 residues. Germline values: CDR1 SGHDT, CDR2 YYEEEE. CDR3 sequence: CASSPRAGGNSPLHF. The CDR3 DNA is TGTGCCAGCAGCCCCCGGGCAGGGGGTAATTCACCCCTCCACTTT.

The rearrangement links TRBV5-1 to TRBJ2-7; 8 positions agree with TRBD1. The CDR3 sequence is 15 residues long. The V and J ends lost 4 bases and 4 bases, in that order; junction bases with no gene match: 10. Per the germline V gene, CDR1 is SGHRS and CDR2 is YFSETQ. The CDR3 protein is CASSVSGTGPYEQYF. CDR3 nucleotides: TGCGCCAGCAGCGTCTCCGGGACAGGCCCTTACGAGCAGTACTTC.

This chain connects TRBV23-1 to TRBJ1-2, with 8 bases fitting TRBD1. TRBV23-1 is filed as an ORF, its function uncertain. The CDR3 runs to 16 residues. Trimming cost V 1 base and J 5 bases; bases outside gene matches: 9. This CDR3 is CASSQCPGQVGYGYTF. The CDR3 region has the DNA TGCGCCAGCAGTCAATGCCCGGGACAGGTGGGGTATGGCTACACCTTC.

The V gene is TRBV29-1, the J gene TRBJ2-5, with a weak D call TRBD2 (5 bases). CDR1 is SQVTM, CDR2 ANQGSEA, per germline. V was clipped by 5 bases and J by 9 bases, with 19 bases between them. CDR3 length: 13 amino acids. CDR3 region: CSVRGVAAAPQYF. The CDR3 DNA reads as TGCAGCGTTCGGGGAGTGGCGGCCGCGCCCCAGTACTTC.

As for this clone: An end of the junction differs from the germline gene, which may be a read error. V gene TRBV29-1 combines with J gene TRBJ2-1, with a possible D match to TRBD1 (6 bases). Germline CDR1 reads SQVTM; CDR2 reads ANQGSEA. CDR3 length: 13 residues. The CDR3 loop is CSFDLGGFSEQFF. The CDR3 nucleotides are TGCAGCTTTGATCTAGGGGGATTCAGTGAGCAGTTCTTC.

The V call is TRBV11-3, the J call TRBJ2-3; no definite D call. Trimming shortened V by 5 bases and J by 11 bases, and 14 bases separated the two germline ends. CDR3 length: 12 amino acids. Germline-derived CDR1 and CDR2 are SGHNT and YENEEA. CDR3 sequence (DNA): TGTGCCAGCAGCCCGGGCGGCATGAAGCAGTATTTT. Its translation: CASSPGGMKQYF.

The chain uses TRBV27 and TRBJ1-2, with 7 nucleotides matching TRBD1. Germline CDR1 MNHEY, CDR2 SMNVEV (reference sequence). Trimming took 5 bases from V and 0 from J; bases not matched to a gene: 6. This CDR3 has 15 amino acids. Here the CDR3 DNA reads TGTGCCAGCAGTCCGACAGGGCCCCCTAACTATGGCTACACCTTC. Its translation: CASSPTGPPNYGYTF.

This clone was seen a few times. This chain links TRBV7-9 with TRBJ2-7, with D maybe TRBD1 (5 bases). The V end lost 5 bases, the J end lost 6 bases, and 11 bases lay between the germline ends. The CDR3 is 12 amino acids. Per germline, CDR1 SEHNR and CDR2 FQNEAQ (reference sequence). The CDR3 nucleotides read TGTGCCAGCAGCCGGCAGGGTGTCGAGCAGTACTTC. It specifies CASSRQGVEQYF.

J is TRBJ2-5 and V is TRBV5-1; 7 positions agree with TRBD1. This CDR3 is built from 14 residues. Germline trimming cut 7 bases from V and 5 bases from J; bases unmatched to any gene: 11. In germline, CDR1 is SGHRS, CDR2 YFSETQ. The CDR3 bases are TGCGCCAGCCGGGTTGGGGACAGCGTGGAGACCCAGTACTTC. Residues: CASRVGDSVETQYF.

The gene calls are TRBV28 and TRBJ1-2; 8 bases line up with TRBD1. The V gene end was trimmed by 4 bases and the J gene end by 8 bases; junction bases not matched to a gene: 12. The CDR3 consists of 15 residues. Germline values: CDR1 MDHEN, CDR2 SYDVKM. CDR3 nucleotides: TGTGCCAGCAGTTCCGGACAGGGTCGAGGGGAGGGCTACACCTTC. As protein: CASSSGQGRGEGYTF.

The V and J genes are TRBV29-1 and TRBJ1-1, with D unresolved. The CDR3 consists of 11 residues. Trimming took off 7 bases at V and 0 bases at J, with 6 bases between the two ends. Germline CDR1 is SQVTM and CDR2 is ANQGSEA. CDR3 protein: CSAGLNTEAFF. CDR3 nucleotide sequence: TGCAGCGCCGGTTTGAACACTGAAGCTTTCTTT.

This clone has just a few counts. The V call is TRBV7-2, the J call TRBJ1-2; D gene ambiguous. Per the germline V gene, CDR1 is SGHTA and CDR2 is FQGNSA. The CDR3 loop spans 12 amino acids. The V end was cut by 5 bases, the J end by 8 bases, with 12 bases between. The CDR3 here is CASSPHQLGYTF. The DNA for the CDR3 is TGTGCCAGCAGCCCTCACCAGTTGGGCTACACCTTC.

V and J are TRBV27 and TRBJ1-2; 9 bases match TRBD1. This CDR3 contains 15 residues. CDR1 MNHEY and CDR2 SMNVEV come from the germline V gene (reference sequence). Germline trimming cut 5 bases from V and 8 bases from J; bases unmatched to any gene: 12. CDR3 bases: TGTGCCAGCAGTAACTACGGACAGGGGCGGAGCGGCTACACCTTC. Protein product: CASSNYGQGRSGYTF.

This clone showed up just a few times. This rearrangement joins TRBV2 to TRBJ1-1; 9 nucleotides match TRBD1. Germline lookup yields CDR1 SNHLY and CDR2 FYNNEI. The CDR3 contains 13 residues. V dropped 10 bases and J dropped 1; count of bases not matched to a gene: 4. The CDR3 is CANRDRENTEAFF. In nucleotides, the CDR3 is TGTGCCAACCGGGACAGGGAGAACACTGAAGCTTTCTTT. The full variable domain, rest sourced from reference TRBV2 and TRBJ1-1, is EPEVTQTPSHQVTQMGQEVILRCVPISNHLYFYWYRQILGQKVEFLVSFYNNEISEKSEIFDDQFSVERPDGSNFTLKIRSTKLEDSAMYFCANRDRENTEAFFGQGTRLTVV.

As DNA, the CDR3 is TGCGCCAGCAGATCTATTGGCCGTAGAGCCTCTGAGACCCAGTACTTC. Its protein product is CASRSIGRRASETQYF. The rearrangement links TRBV5-1 to TRBJ2-5; D ambiguous. The V and J ends lost 5 bases and 5 bases respectively, with 22 bases between them. The CDR3 loop spans 16 amino acids. Per germline, CDR1 SGHRS and CDR2 YFSETQ. The variable domain in full, completed from reference TRBV5-1 and TRBJ2-5, reads KAGVTQTPRYLIKTRGQQVTLSCSPISGHRSVSWYQQTPGQGLQFLFEYFSETQRNKGNFPGRFSGRQFSNSRSEMNVSTLELGDSALYLCASRSIGRRASETQYFGPGTRLLVL.

V and J are TRBV30 and TRBJ2-5; D may be TRBD1 (6 bases). CDR1 GTSNPN and CDR2 SVGIG come from the germline V gene (reference sequence). The CDR3 has 15 amino acids. V lost 2 bases and J 2 bases, leaving 15 bases between the germline ends. The CDR3 region is CAWSSLEGVQETQYF. In nucleotides, the CDR3 is TGTGCCTGGAGTTCATTAGAGGGGGTACAAGAGACCCAGTACTTC. The complete variable domain, with remaining parts taken from reference TRBV30 and TRBJ2-5, reads SQTIHQWPATLVQPVGSPLSLECTVEGTSNPNLYWYRQAAGRGLQLLFYSVGIGQISSEVPQNLSASRPQDRQFILSSKKLLLSDSGFYLCAWSSLEGVQETQYFGPGTRLLVL.

V and J are TRBV6-5 and TRBJ2-4; either TRBD1 or TRBD2 may supply D (5 bases each). The CDR3 length is 14 residues. Germline lookup yields CDR1 MNHEY and CDR2 SVGAGI. Trimming removed 2 bases from V and 8 bases from J, with 13 bases in between. DNA of the CDR3: TGTGCCAGCAGTTACGGGGGTGGTCGGGACATTCAGTACTTC. This translates into CASSYGGGRDIQYF.

This clone was detected only a few times. The V and J genes are TRBV18 and TRBJ2-7; D is unresolved. Looked up from germline, CDR1 is KGHSH and CDR2 is LQKENI. The CDR3 length is 14 residues. Trimming shortened V by 6 bases and J by 5 bases, and 17 bases separated the two germline ends. DNA of the CDR3: TGTGCCAGCTCCCCCTCTGTGACCGCCAACGAGCAGTACTTC. This codes for CASSPSVTANEQYF.